Below are 25 T cell receptor beta chains sequenced from a single sample in a study of Ad26.COV2.S vaccination and SARS-CoV-2 variants (dated by TCRdb to about 2021). Explained via the paper, the treatment or condition label denotes: some 20 received Ad26.COV2.S at low or high dose, single or two shots; about five received placebo; per-sample allocation not given. For vaccine and placebo recipients, repertoires were sequenced using samples collected on day 63 after the first injection. Library preparation was by the immunoSEQ multiplex PCR assay. In its TCRdb copy, this immuneACCESS table keeps in-frame sequences only and misses some clones. Where compared with another copy, unresolved V genes explain less than half of these, and the others have no known cause. The sample table holds hundreds of thousands of clones, of which 75% to 95% were seen once. The ten top clones hold 12% of the sample. Source: peripheral blood, taken in a trial of Ad26.COV2.S vaccine versus placebo. These receptors came from a person aged 18 to 65 who received the Ad26.COV2.S COVID-19 vaccine or a placebo.

The V gene is TRBV12-5, the J gene TRBJ2-3; 9 bases fit TRBD1. The length of the CDR3 is 14 residues. Trimming took 8 bases from V and 2 from J; bases not matched to a gene: 5. CDR1 and CDR2 (germline): LGHNT, FRNRAP. CDR3 bases: TGTGCTAGTCGAACAGGGGGCAACACAGATACGCAGTATTTT. Amino acids: CASRTGGNTDTQYF.

V is TRBV2 and J is TRBJ1-2; 8 bases are a match to TRBD1. The CDR3 spans 14 residues. Germline lookup yields CDR1 SNHLY and CDR2 FYNNEI. Unmatched junction bases numbered 9, after V lost 10 bases and J lost 2 bases. This CDR3 is CATGTGVFNYGYTF. CDR3 DNA: TGTGCCACCGGGACAGGAGTTTTCAACTATGGCTACACCTTC. Full variable domain (missing parts from reference TRBV2 and TRBJ1-2): EPEVTQTPSHQVTQMGQEVILRCVPISNHLYFYWYRQILGQKVEFLVSFYNNEISEKSEIFDDQFSVERPDGSNFTLKIRSTKLEDSAMYFCATGTGVFNYGYTFGSGTRLTVV.

This chain joins TRBV4-3 and TRBJ1-1; D is ambiguous. Trimming stripped 0 bases from V and 3 bases from J, with 11 bases between. The CDR3 consists of 15 residues. Germline CDR1 is LGHNA and CDR2 is YSLEER. The CDR3 here is CASSQDGQEHTEAFF. In DNA, the CDR3 is TGCGCCAGCAGCCAAGATGGCCAGGAACACACTGAAGCTTTCTTT.

The chain joins TRBV30 to TRBJ2-3; D remains ambiguous. In germline, CDR1 is GTSNPN, CDR2 SVGIG (reference sequence). The CDR3 sequence is 14 residues long. Trimming cost V 2 bases and J 10 bases, with 19 bases left between them. The CDR3 nucleotides are TGTGCCTGGAGTCCAGCTCCCACTCTAACCCCGCAGTATTTT. Translated, it gives CAWSPAPTLTPQYF.

V is TRBV10-3 and J is TRBJ2-3; D gene ambiguous. Per germline, CDR1 ENHRY and CDR2 SYGVKD. The V gene lost 0 bases and the J gene lost 5 bases, with 6 bases spanning the gap. The CDR3 sequence is 13 residues long. Here the CDR3 DNA reads TGTGCCATCAGTGAGTCTTTGGGAGATACGCAGTATTTT. Amino acids: CAISESLGDTQYF.

In DNA, the CDR3 is TGCGCCAGCAGTAATACCGCCGGGTTCGAGCAGTTCTTC. Translating gives CASSNTAGFEQFF. The J gene is TRBJ2-1, the V gene TRBV10-1; D unclear. The CDR3 contains 13 residues. With 5 bases removed from V and 10 bases from J, the gap between germline ends came to 15 bases. CDR1 is WNHNN and CDR2 is SYGVQD in the germline V gene (reference sequence).

V usage is TRBV6-5 and J usage is TRBJ1-2; D uncertain. The CDR3 spans 14 residues. Germline loops: CDR1 MNHEY, CDR2 SVGAGI. Trimming shortened V by 4 bases and J by 1 base, and 10 bases separated the two germline ends. As DNA, the CDR3 is TGTGCCAGCAGTTTGCGGACGGATAACTATGGCTACACCTTC. It encodes CASSLRTDNYGYTF.

This clone was seen a handful of times. The V call is TRBV27, the J call TRBJ2-1; D gene uncertain. This CDR3 region has 15 residues. Per germline, CDR1 MNHEY and CDR2 SMNVEV (reference sequence). The germline V and J ends were trimmed by 4 bases and 0 bases, with 10 bases remaining between them. The CDR3: CASSSDPYSYNEQFF. The CDR3 DNA reads TGTGCCAGCAGTTCGGACCCGTACTCCTACAATGAGCAGTTCTTC.

The V and J genes are TRBV19 and TRBJ2-1; 13 nucleotides line up with TRBD2. The CDR3 runs 17 residues. Unmatched junction bases numbered 5, after V lost 3 bases and J lost 3 bases. Germline CDR1 is LNHDA and CDR2 is SQIVND (reference sequence). The CDR3 bases are TGTGCCAGTAGTATGCGGACTAGCGGGAGAGGCTACAATGAGCAGTTCTTC. Translated, it gives CASSMRTSGRGYNEQFF.

CDR3 nucleotide sequence: TGCGCCAGCAGTACGGGCGGACCCTACGAGCAGTACTTC. Encoded protein: CASSTGGPYEQYF. This chain connects TRBV10-1 to TRBJ2-7, with unresolved D. From germline, CDR1 is WNHNN and CDR2 SYGVQD (reference sequence). The V end lost 5 bases, the J end lost 2 bases, and 10 bases lay between the germline ends. The length of the CDR3 is 13 residues.

A single count supports this clone. An end of the junction does not agree with germline; a read error may underlie this. The chain joins TRBV30 to TRBJ1-3, with D unresolved. Per the germline V gene, CDR1 is GTSNPN and CDR2 is SVGIG (reference sequence). The CDR3 length is 11 residues. CDR3 loop: CAWSPGITIYF. In DNA, the CDR3 is TGTGCCTGGAGTCCGGGAATCACCATATATTTT.

V is TRBV7-2 and J is TRBJ1-2, with 7 bases that match TRBD1. Germline values: CDR1 SGHTA, CDR2 FQGNSA. V shed 5 bases, J shed 5 bases, and the junction held 8 bases outside the gene matches. The CDR3 consists of 14 residues. The CDR3: CASSLNPGQYGYTF. CDR3 bases: TGTGCCAGCAGCCTCAATCCGGGACAGTATGGCTACACCTTC. Full variable domain (outside the CDR3, taken from reference TRBV7-2 and TRBJ1-2): GAGVSQSPSNKVTEKGKDVELRCDPISGHTALYWYRQSLGQGLEFLIYFQGNSAPDKSGLPSDRFSAERTGGSVSTLTIQRTQQEDSAVYLCASSLNPGQYGYTFGSGTRLTVV.

The V call is TRBV25-1, the J call TRBJ1-6; 8 positions agree with TRBD1. The CDR3 covers 18 residues. V lost 1 base to trimming and J lost 0 bases; unmatched junction nucleotides: 5. The germline V gene encodes CDR1 MGHDK and CDR2 SYGVNS. The DNA for the CDR3 is TGTGCCAGCAGTGAATCCTTGGGACAGGCCTCCTATAATTCACCCCTCCACTTT. It encodes CASSESLGQASYNSPLHF.

The chain joins TRBV27 to TRBJ1-1; D call uncertain. The CDR3 contains 15 residues. Germline V gene data show CDR1 as MNHEY and CDR2 as SMNVEV (reference sequence). Trimming cost V 2 bases and J 1 base, with 11 bases left between them. The CDR3 region has the DNA TGTGCCAGCAGTTTAGCTACCGCAGCGAACACTGAAGCTTTCTTT. Its translation is CASSLATAANTEAFF.

This chain links TRBV12-3 or TRBV12-4 with TRBJ1-1, with D possibly matching TRBD1 (5 bases). The CDR3 sequence is 13 residues long. V gave up 6 bases and J gave up 5 bases, with 13 bases separating them. The CDR3 spells CASRPGHSTEAFF. CDR3 DNA sequence: TGTGCCAGCAGACCCGGACATTCTACTGAAGCTTTCTTT.

This clone was found a few times. This sequence joins TRBV2 and TRBJ2-2; D ambiguous. V lost 7 bases and J lost 1, with 7 bases in between. Germline CDR1 reads SNHLY; CDR2 reads FYNNEI. The CDR3 runs to 13 residues. CDR3 amino acids: CASIRQNTGELFF. In nucleotides, the CDR3 is TGTGCCAGCATACGACAGAACACCGGGGAGCTGTTTTTT.

V gene TRBV27 combines with J gene TRBJ1-1; 7 bases agree with TRBD1. In germline, CDR1 is MNHEY, CDR2 SMNVEV (reference sequence). V shed 8 bases, J shed 3 bases, and the junction held 3 bases outside the gene matches. This CDR3 is built from 12 residues. CDR3 sequence (DNA): TGTGCCAGCCGGACAGGTGACACTGAAGCTTTCTTT. The encoded protein is CASRTGDTEAFF.

This clone was found once. The V call is TRBV7-3, the J call TRBJ2-3, with TRBD2 matching over 12 bases. Looked up from germline, CDR1 is SGHTA and CDR2 is FQGTGA. The trim removed 5 bases at V and 5 bases at J, leaving 8 bases unmatched. The CDR3 has 16 amino acids. The CDR3 DNA follows: TGTGCCAGCAGCGCCCAGACTAGCGGGAGTGGAGATACGCAGTATTTT. It specifies CASSAQTSGSGDTQYF.

The V and J genes are TRBV15 and TRBJ2-3, with D uncertain. The V gene lost 0 bases and the J gene lost 5 bases, with 3 bases spanning the gap. In germline, CDR1 is LNHNV, CDR2 YYDKDF (reference sequence). The CDR3 has 12 residues. The CDR3 bases are TGTGCCACCAGCAGAGACGAAGATACGCAGTATTTT. Amino acid sequence: CATSRDEDTQYF.

This clone was detected only a few times. The chain recombines TRBV28 with TRBJ1-3; D is possibly TRBD1 (6 bases). V was cut by 3 bases and J by 2 bases, with 11 bases left in between. From germline, CDR1 is MDHEN and CDR2 SYDVKM. This CDR3 has 15 residues. CDR3 nucleotides: TGTGCCAGCAGTTTCCCGCCAGGGGCTGGAAACACCATATATTTT. Translating it yields CASSFPPGAGNTIYF.

The chain couples TRBV6-5 to TRBJ2-3, with 8 bases matching TRBD1. The CDR3 runs to 14 residues. Germline CDR1 reads MNHEY; CDR2 reads SVGAGI. With V trimmed by 6 bases and J by 2 bases, 4 bases remained unmatched. The CDR3 nucleotides read TGTGCCAGCAGACAGGGGGGCGCCACAGATACGCAGTATTTT. Translating gives CASRQGGATDTQYF.

The V and J genes are TRBV27 and TRBJ2-2, with unresolved D. CDR1 MNHEY and CDR2 SMNVEV come from the germline V gene (reference sequence). This CDR3 has 17 residues. V was cut by 5 bases and J by 2 bases, with 18 bases left in between. CDR3 amino acids: CASSPPRSRNNTGELFF. The CDR3 DNA reads TGTGCCAGCAGTCCACCTCGGAGCCGAAATAACACCGGGGAGCTGTTTTTT.

This chain uses TRBV7-2 with TRBJ2-1, with 7 bases lining up with TRBD2. The CDR3 runs 15 residues. Germline CDR1 SGHTA, CDR2 FQGNSA. Trimming took 5 bases from V and 3 from J; bases not matched to a gene: 7. The CDR3 region has the DNA TGTGCCAGCAGCGCACGATGGGAGGGCTACAATGAGCAGTTCTTC. Translation gives CASSARWEGYNEQFF.

This clone occurred once. The chain combines TRBV7-2 with TRBJ2-5; 8 nucleotides align to TRBD1. This CDR3 has 15 amino acids. Germline V gene sequence: CDR1 SGHTA, CDR2 FQGNSA. V was pared by 1 base and J by 5 bases, with 6 bases of the junction left unmatched. CDR3 sequence: CASSLGGQGRETQYF. The CDR3 DNA sequence: TGTGCCAGCAGCTTAGGCGGACAGGGTAGGGAGACCCAGTACTTC.

The CDR3 here is CASSPNLRVTQETQYF. The CDR3 nucleotides read TGTGCCAGCAGCCCCAACCTTCGGGTAACCCAAGAGACCCAGTACTTC. The V call is TRBV7-6, the J call TRBJ2-5; unclear D gene. The CDR3 extends over 16 amino acids. Germline V gene lookup returns CDR1 SGHVS and CDR2 FNYEAQ. Trimming removed 5 bases at V and 1 base at J, with 17 bases between. The variable domain in full, with the rest retrieved from reference TRBV7-6 and TRBJ2-5, is GAGVSQSPRYKVTKRGQDVALRCDPISGHVSLYWYRQALGQGPEFLTYFNYEAQQDKSGLPNDRFSAERPEGSISTLTIQRTEQRDSAMYRCASSPNLRVTQETQYFGPGTRLLVL.